This TCR beta chain was sequenced in a study of T cell responses to AZD1222 COVID-19 vaccine. TCRdb's table, derived via immunoSEQ multiplex PCR, lists solely in-frame clones and lacks some. Of 120,000 or so clones listed, around nine tenths were seen once; the top ten hold roughly 4%. Study-level points and caveats: Just a handful of AZD1222 recipients were seropositive at baseline. Females outnumbered males among donors, who were mostly white British; clonal diversity was possibly underestimated.

The CDR3 loop spans 14 amino acids. Looked up from germline, CDR1 is MNHEY and CDR2 is SMNVEV (reference sequence). V lost 5 bases and J lost 3, with 11 bases in between. Regarding this clone: The antigen is undetermined.

Sequenced material: peripheral blood, taken 28 days after the second AZD1222 dose. The chain links TRBV27 to TRBJ2-1; D gene ambiguous. This receptor was obtained from an adult who received the AZD1222 COVID-19 vaccine. This CDR3 is CASSPPSDYNEQFF. The CDR3 DNA sequence: TGTGCCAGCAGTCCCCCGTCTGACTACAATGAGCAGTTCTTC.